A selection of T cell receptor beta chains follows, all from one sample in a study of blood T cell repertoires in COVID-19. The table came from immunoSEQ multiplex PCR; TCRdb's copy has only in-frame clones and leaves some out. The sample lists around 39,000 clones, about nine tenths occurring once. The sequenced sample was peripheral blood. These receptors all stem from a man in his sixties with active COVID-19. The CDR3 runs from the conserved cysteine through the conserved F or W. The D gene is left open where the match is weak. Not every row has a clone size; where given, it reads once, few, many or a size class.

CDR3aa,CDR3nt,d_gene,abundance,j_gene,v_gene
CASSLEDISNQPQHF,TGTGCCAGCAGCTTGGAAGACATTAGCAATCAGCCCCAGCATTTT,.,few,TRBJ1-5,TRBV5-5
CASSFPNYNEQFF,TGTGCCAGCAGCTTTCCCAATTACAATGAGCAGTTCTTC,.,.,TRBJ2-1,TRBV7-9
CASSLGAGAGYTF,TGTGCCAGCAGCTTAGGTGCAGGGGCTGGCTACACCTTC,.,.,TRBJ1-2,TRBV7-9
CASRTENIYQPQHF,TGTGCCAGCAGGACAGAGAACATTTATCAGCCCCAGCATTTT,.,.,TRBJ1-5,TRBV19
CASLRGHKVETQYF,TGCGCCAGCTTGAGGGGACACAAGGTTGAGACGCAGTATTTT,.,.,TRBJ2-3,TRBV23-1
CATSRDRTGAGTEAFF,TGTGCCACCAGCAGAGATCGTACAGGGGCAGGGACTGAAGCTTTCTTT,TRBD1,.,TRBJ1-1,TRBV15
CASSESLLGREQYF,TGTGCCAGCAGTGAATCCCTACTAGGTCGCGAGCAGTACTTC,.,once,TRBJ2-7,TRBV6-1
CATAATTWGSPLHF,TGTGCCACCGCAGCGACTACTTGGGGTTCACCCCTCCACTTT,.,.,TRBJ1-6,TRBV25-1
CAISPGQSNQPQHF,TGTGCCATCAGCCCGGGACAAAGCAATCAGCCCCAGCATTTT,.,.,TRBJ1-5,TRBV10-3
CASSQEQVGNQPQHF,TGCGCCAGCAGCCAAGAACAGGTCGGCAATCAGCCCCAGCATTTT,.,.,TRBJ1-5,TRBV4-1
CASRYSSGSGDTQYF,TGTGCCAGCAGGTACTCTAGCGGGAGCGGTGATACGCAGTATTTT,TRBD2,.,TRBJ2-3,TRBV2
CASSTKTGVVSGSSYEQYF,TGTGCCAGCAGCACTAAAACAGGGGTCGTTAGCGGGAGTTCCTACGAGCAGTACTTC,TRBD2,.,TRBJ2-7,TRBV5-4
CASSARDTRNYGYTF,TGTGCCAGCAGCGCTCGGGACACTAGAAACTATGGCTACACCTTC,.,.,TRBJ1-2,TRBV9
CASSYSGTGGNSPLHF,TGTGCCAGCAGTTACTCTGGGACAGGGGGAAATTCACCCCTCCACTTT,TRBD1,.,TRBJ1-6,TRBV6-5
CASSGRDEQYF,TGTGCCAGCAGCGGCCGGGACGAGCAGTACTTC,.,.,TRBJ2-7,TRBV12-3/TRBV12-4
CASSLTLNTGELFF,TGTGCCAGCAGCTTGACTCTCAACACCGGGGAGCTGTTTTTT,.,.,TRBJ2-2,TRBV5-6
CASSLRQTGYPYEQYF,TGTGCCAGCAGCCTAAGACAGACAGGGTACCCCTACGAGCAGTACTTC,TRBD1,once,TRBJ2-7,TRBV7-2
CASSPRDRGSIDNEQFF,TGTGCCAGTAGTCCCCGGGACAGGGGTTCGATAGACAATGAGCAGTTCTTC,TRBD1,.,TRBJ2-1,TRBV19
CASRSQTGFEVYEQYF,TGTGCAAGTCGCTCCCAGACAGGGTTTGAAGTCTACGAGCAGTACTTC,.,.,TRBJ2-7,TRBV12-2
CASSLGKDGYTF,TGTGCCAGCAGTTTGGGCAAAGATGGCTACACCTTC,.,.,TRBJ1-2,TRBV12-3/TRBV12-4
CASSTGQGDTEAFF,TGTGCCAGCAGTACAGGACAGGGGGACACTGAAGCTTTCTTT,TRBD1,.,TRBJ1-1,TRBV28
CASSQTSKANEQFF,TGTGCCAGCAGCCAGACTAGTAAGGCCAATGAGCAGTTCTTC,.,.,TRBJ2-1,TRBV3-1/TRBV3-2
CASSVGQGDWDEQYF,TGTGCCAGCAGCGTCGGACAGGGGGATTGGGACGAGCAGTACTTC,TRBD1,medium-sized,TRBJ2-7,TRBV7-3
CASSASGGLAGVAGELFF,TGTGCCAGCAGCGCCTCCGGGGGTTTAGCGGGAGTAGCCGGGGAGCTGTTTTTT,TRBD2,.,TRBJ2-2,TRBV13